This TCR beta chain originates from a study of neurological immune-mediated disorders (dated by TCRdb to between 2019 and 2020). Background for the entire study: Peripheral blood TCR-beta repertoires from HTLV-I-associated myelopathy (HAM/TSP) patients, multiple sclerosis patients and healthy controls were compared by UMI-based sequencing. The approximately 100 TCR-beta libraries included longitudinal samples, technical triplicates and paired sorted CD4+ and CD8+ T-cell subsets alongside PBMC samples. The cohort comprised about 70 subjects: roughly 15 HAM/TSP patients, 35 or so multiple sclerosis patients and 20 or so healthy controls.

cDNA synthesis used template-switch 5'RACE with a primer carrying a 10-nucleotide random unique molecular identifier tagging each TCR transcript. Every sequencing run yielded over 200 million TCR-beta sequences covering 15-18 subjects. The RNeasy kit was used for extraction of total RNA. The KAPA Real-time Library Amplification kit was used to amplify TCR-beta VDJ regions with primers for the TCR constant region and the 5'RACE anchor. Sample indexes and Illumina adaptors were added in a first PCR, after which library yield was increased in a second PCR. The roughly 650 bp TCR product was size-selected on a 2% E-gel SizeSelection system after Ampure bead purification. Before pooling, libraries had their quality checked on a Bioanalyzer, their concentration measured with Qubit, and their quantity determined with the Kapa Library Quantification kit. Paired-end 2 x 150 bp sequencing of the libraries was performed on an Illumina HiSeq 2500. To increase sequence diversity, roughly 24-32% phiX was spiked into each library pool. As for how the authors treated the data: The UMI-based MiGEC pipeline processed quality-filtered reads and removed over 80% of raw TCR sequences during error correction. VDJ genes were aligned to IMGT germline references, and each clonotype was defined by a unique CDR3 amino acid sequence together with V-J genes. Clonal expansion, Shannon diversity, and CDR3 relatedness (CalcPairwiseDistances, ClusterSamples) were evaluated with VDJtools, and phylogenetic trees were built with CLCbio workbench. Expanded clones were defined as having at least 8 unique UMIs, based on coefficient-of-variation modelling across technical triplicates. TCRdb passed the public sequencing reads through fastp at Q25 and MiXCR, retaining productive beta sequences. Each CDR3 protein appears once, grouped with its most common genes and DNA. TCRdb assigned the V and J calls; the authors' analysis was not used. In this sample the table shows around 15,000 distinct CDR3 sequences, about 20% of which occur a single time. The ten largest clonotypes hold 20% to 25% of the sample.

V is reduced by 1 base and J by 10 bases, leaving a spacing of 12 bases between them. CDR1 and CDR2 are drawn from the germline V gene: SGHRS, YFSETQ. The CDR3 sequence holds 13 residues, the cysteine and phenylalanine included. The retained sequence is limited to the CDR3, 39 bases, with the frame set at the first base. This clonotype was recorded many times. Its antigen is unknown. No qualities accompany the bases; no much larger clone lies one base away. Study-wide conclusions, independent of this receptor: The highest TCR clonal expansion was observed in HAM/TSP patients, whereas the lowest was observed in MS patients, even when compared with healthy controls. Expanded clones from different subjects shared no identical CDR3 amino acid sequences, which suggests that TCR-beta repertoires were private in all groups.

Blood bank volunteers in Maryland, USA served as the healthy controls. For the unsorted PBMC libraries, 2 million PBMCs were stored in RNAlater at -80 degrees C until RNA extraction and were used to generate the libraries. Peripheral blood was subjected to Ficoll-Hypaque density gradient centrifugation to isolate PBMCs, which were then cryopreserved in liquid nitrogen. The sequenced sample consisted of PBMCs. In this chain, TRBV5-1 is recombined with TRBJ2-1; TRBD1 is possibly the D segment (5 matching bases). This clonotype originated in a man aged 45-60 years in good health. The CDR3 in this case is CASSLYGAEEQFF. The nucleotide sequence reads TGCGCCAGCAGCTTGTATGGGGCCGAGGAGCAGTTCTTC.